This T cell receptor beta chain was sequenced in a study of blood T cells in healthy people across ages. This clonotype came up a few times. Next came a second PCR, run for about 6 to 12 cycles, which used a sample-barcoded 5' primer along with a J-beta primer mix. TCRdb recomputed calls from the 5' RACE reads with MiXCR, one row per CDR3 protein. The table includes around 1.5 million distinct CDR3 sequences, 59% detected once. Peripheral blood samples of 9 to 10 milliliters were drawn from each donor. Looked up from germline, CDR1 is MNHEY and CDR2 is SVGEGT. Deletions cut 5 bases from V and 8 bases from J, with 19 bases between. The CDR3 loop spans 15 amino acids.

What was sequenced was blood. The chain links TRBV6-2 or TRBV6-3 to TRBJ2-1; D may be TRBD2 (6 bases). The TCR was taken from a man younger than 35 in good health. CDR3 residues: CASSRGEFTLDEQFF. As DNA, the CDR3 is TGTGCCAGCAGTCGCGGGGAATTTACCTTGGATGAGCAGTTCTTC.